The 32 T cell receptor beta chains reported below all come from one sample, sequenced in a study of blood T cell repertoires in COVID-19. Only in-frame clones appear in the TCRdb table, and some are missing; sequencing was by immunoSEQ multiplex PCR. The data show hundreds of thousands of clones, more than 70% seen once. Sequencing input: peripheral blood. The receptors here all came from a man aged 35 to 55 with acute or convalescent COVID-19.

This clone has more than one count but fewer than ten. The rearrangement joins TRBV10-1 to TRBJ2-7; D may be TRBD2 (5 bases). Germline CDR1 and CDR2: WNHNN and SYGVQD (reference sequence). The V end lost 4 bases, the J end lost 3 bases, and 7 bases lay between the germline ends. CDR3 size: 12 residues. The CDR3 loop is CASSGTGYEQYF. The CDR3 nucleotides read TGCGCCAGCAGTGGGACTGGCTACGAGCAGTACTTC.

The genes are TRBV6-4 and TRBJ2-7; 9 bases agree with TRBD1. CDR1 and CDR2 (germline): MRHNA, SNTAGT. V shed 2 bases, J shed 5 bases, and the junction held 7 bases outside the gene matches. This CDR3 comprises 15 residues. The CDR3 region is CASSDLGTGSDEQYF. CDR3 DNA: TGTGCCAGCAGTGACCTAGGGACAGGGTCTGACGAGCAGTACTTC.

Points on this clone: The junction departs from the called germline gene at one end, perhaps through a read error. The J gene is TRBJ2-7, the V gene TRBV3-1 (or the pseudogene TRBV3-2); 9 bases align to TRBD2. Germline CDR1 reads LGHDT; CDR2 reads YNNKEL (reference sequence). This CDR3 comprises 15 residues. The CDR3 loop reads CASSLGYSGSGGPSF. For the CDR3, the DNA is TGTGCCAGCAGCCTCGGATATTCCGGTAGCGGGGGCCCTTCCTTC.

The gene calls are TRBV19 and TRBJ2-1; possible D gene TRBD2, 7 bases. V gave up 0 bases and J gave up 7 bases, with 16 bases separating them. The CDR3 contains 16 residues. The germline V gene has CDR1 LNHDA and CDR2 SQIVND (reference sequence). The CDR3 loop reads CASSIDLGGGGNEQFF. For the CDR3, the DNA is TGTGCCAGTAGTATAGATTTGGGAGGGGGTGGGAATGAGCAGTTCTTC.

The chain is built from TRBV11-2 and TRBJ2-7, with no clear D. V gave up 3 bases and J gave up 0 bases, with 15 bases separating them. Germline V CDR1 and CDR2: SGHAT, FQNNGV. This CDR3 spans 16 amino acids. The CDR3 sequence: CASSFVRQSISYEQYF. CDR3 bases: TGTGCCAGCAGCTTCGTCAGGCAGTCAATCTCCTACGAGCAGTACTTC.

The J gene is TRBJ2-7, the V gene TRBV27, with a weak D call TRBD2 (6 bases). The CDR3 is 14 amino acids. CDR1 MNHEY and CDR2 SMNVEV come from the germline V gene (reference sequence). V dropped 2 bases and J dropped 0 bases, with 8 bases sitting between them. CDR3 residues: CASSLGGYSYEQYF. CDR3 DNA sequence: TGTGCCAGCAGTTTAGGGGGGTACTCCTACGAGCAGTACTTC.

The chain recombines TRBV4-1 with TRBJ2-1; a possible D gene is TRBD1 (6 bases). The CDR3 loop spans 16 amino acids. Germline V CDR1 and CDR2: MGHRA, YSYEKL. Trimming removed 2 bases at V and 1 base at J, with 12 bases between. The CDR3 sequence: CASSQQQGRSYNEQFF. CDR3 bases: TGCGCCAGCAGCCAACAACAGGGACGGTCCTACAATGAGCAGTTCTTC.

The genes are TRBV4-3 and TRBJ2-7; weak D call: TRBD1 (5 bases). Germline V CDR1 and CDR2: LGHNA, YSLEER. V lost 0 bases to trimming and J lost 4 bases, with 16 bases between them. The CDR3 runs to 16 residues. The CDR3 sequence is CASSQDSSGRAYEQYF. The DNA of the CDR3 is TGCGCCAGCAGCCAAGACAGCTCGGGCAGGGCTTACGAGCAGTACTTC.

The count of this clone is one. The chain carries TRBV30 and TRBJ1-2; TRBD1 agrees at 11 bases. J was trimmed by 7 bases and V by 0 bases; bases with no gene match: 13. In germline, CDR1 is GTSNPN, CDR2 SVGIG (reference sequence). This CDR3 has 17 residues. CDR3 nucleotide sequence: TGTGCCTGGAGTGTACTTATTTCCGGACAGGGGGCTGGTGGCTACACCTTC. Its translation is CAWSVLISGQGAGGYTF.

This sequence joins TRBV7-2 and TRBJ1-5; unclear D gene. Per the germline V gene, CDR1 is SGHTA and CDR2 is FQGNSA. Trimming removed 1 base at V and 4 bases at J, with 11 bases between. The CDR3 totals 15 residues. The CDR3 reads CASSLGAGGNQPQHF. The CDR3, as DNA: TGTGCCAGCAGCTTAGGAGCAGGTGGGAATCAGCCCCAGCATTTT.

J is TRBJ2-2 and V is TRBV12-3 or TRBV12-4; D gene uncertain. Trimming cost V 5 bases and J 6 bases, with 10 bases left between them. CDR3 length equals 13 residues. The CDR3 DNA is TGTGCCAGCAGTCCCCGACTCGCCGGGGAGCTGTTTTTT. Protein product: CASSPRLAGELFF.

The J gene is TRBJ1-2, the V gene TRBV5-6; D possibly corresponds to TRBD1 (5 bases). Per germline, CDR1 SGHDT and CDR2 YYEEEE. CDR3 size: 13 residues. Trimming stripped 1 base from V and 5 bases from J, with 9 bases between. The CDR3 DNA is TGTGCCAGCAGCTTGACAGGACCGTATGGCTACACCTTC. Encoded protein: CASSLTGPYGYTF.

The V call is TRBV2, the J call TRBJ1-2; D not certain. CDR3 length: 12 amino acids. The V gene lost 4 bases and the J gene lost 0 bases, with 3 bases spanning the gap. Germline V lookup: CDR1 SNHLY, CDR2 FYNNEI. The CDR3 DNA reads as TGTGCCAGCAGTGTATCTAACTATGGCTACACCTTC. Protein product: CASSVSNYGYTF.

The V and J genes are TRBV5-1 and TRBJ2-2; possibly TRBD1 for D (6 bases). This CDR3 comprises 14 residues. Germline V CDR1 and CDR2: SGHRS, YFSETQ. Trimming cost V 4 bases and J 3 bases, with 10 bases left between them. The CDR3 DNA is TGCGCCAGCAGCAACGAGGGGGACACCGGGGAGCTGTTTTTT. Amino acid sequence: CASSNEGDTGELFF.

This clone was seen a single time. V is TRBV5-4 and J is TRBJ1-2; TRBD1 might be the D (5 bases). Germline loops: CDR1 SGHNT, CDR2 YYREEE (reference sequence). V lost 5 bases to trimming and J lost 13 bases, with 18 bases between them. The CDR3 length is 12 residues. CDR3 sequence reads: CASRGRDSITTF. CDR3 coding DNA: TGTGCCAGCAGGGGTCGGGACTCTATTACCACCTTC.

This clone was observed a handful of times. V is TRBV10-3 and J is TRBJ1-1; tentative D call: TRBD1 (5 bases). Germline assignment: CDR1 ENHRY and CDR2 SYGVKD. Trimming shortened V by 0 bases and J by 4 bases, and 9 bases separated the two germline ends. The CDR3 is made up of 14 amino acids. The CDR3 nucleotides read TGTGCCATCAGTGAGTCGGGGCAGGGCACTGAAGCTTTCTTT. It translates to CAISESGQGTEAFF.

The chain joins TRBV19 to TRBJ2-2; a possible D gene is TRBD2 (6 bases). The CDR3 extends over 16 amino acids. Germline lookup yields CDR1 LNHDA and CDR2 SQIVND (reference sequence). The V end lost 4 bases, the J end lost 2 bases, and 14 bases lay between the germline ends. The CDR3, as DNA: TGTGCCAGTAGTAGAAATGCGGGACTTAACACCGGGGAGCTGTTTTTT. Its protein product is CASSRNAGLNTGELFF.

This clone was observed a single time. This CDR3 reads CASSLLAEPGYGYTF. The CDR3 DNA is TGTGCCAGCAGTTTATTGGCAGAACCAGGTTATGGCTACACCTTC. This sequence joins TRBV27 and TRBJ1-2, with D uncertain. CDR3 size: 15 residues. Trimming shortened V by 1 base and J by 5 bases, and 14 bases separated the two germline ends. From germline, CDR1 is MNHEY and CDR2 SMNVEV (reference sequence).

The chain carries TRBV7-9 and TRBJ1-6; D remains unclear. V was shortened by 1 base and J by 7 bases, with 5 bases between the two germline ends. The germline V gene has CDR1 SEHNR and CDR2 FQNEAQ (reference sequence). The CDR3 contains 13 residues. CDR3 loop: CASSLELNSPLHF. The CDR3 region has the DNA TGTGCCAGCAGCTTAGAACTGAATTCACCCCTCCACTTT.

The rearrangement links TRBV7-9 to TRBJ1-2; D remains unclear. The CDR3 is 13 residues long. The V and J ends lost 2 bases and 8 bases respectively, with 12 bases between them. The germline CDR1 and CDR2 sequences are SEHNR and FQNEAQ (reference sequence). This chain's CDR3 is CASSLPGLGGYTF. Written as DNA, the CDR3 is TGTGCCAGCAGCTTACCAGGTCTCGGCGGCTACACCTTC.

The CDR3 protein is CASSVGVNTEAFF. CDR3 bases: TGTGCCAGCAGCGTAGGGGTGAACACTGAAGCTTTCTTT. The rearrangement joins TRBV14 to TRBJ1-1; D may be TRBD1 (5 bases). CDR1 is SGHDN, CDR2 FVKESK, per germline. The V gene lost 5 bases and the J gene lost 0 bases, with 7 bases spanning the gap. The CDR3 is 13 amino acids.

This clone is a singleton in its sample. V is TRBV28 and J is TRBJ2-3, with 12 bases matching TRBD2. Per the germline V gene, CDR1 is MDHEN and CDR2 is SYDVKM. Losses at the gene ends were 6 bases for V and 4 bases for J; bases not matched to a gene: 5. This CDR3 is built from 15 residues. As DNA, the CDR3 is TGTGCCAGCAGGGTCCTAGCGGGGGGGTCAGATACGCAGTATTTT. Encoded protein: CASRVLAGGSDTQYF. The full variable domain, completed using reference TRBV28 and TRBJ2-3, is DVKVTQSSRYLVKRTGEKVFLECVQDMDHENMFWYRQDPGLGLRLIYFSYDVKMKEKGDIPEGYSVSREKKERFSLILESASTNQTSMYLCASRVLAGGSDTQYFGPGTRLTVL.

Details on this clone: The junction and the germline gene differ at one end; a read error may be behind it. The chain combines TRBV6-5 with TRBJ2-7; TRBD2 agrees at 9 bases. The CDR3 is made up of 15 amino acids. Germline CDR1 is MNHEY and CDR2 is SVGAGI. The CDR3 sequence: CASSATGTSFPMVPF. CDR3 sequence (DNA): TGTGCCAGCAGCGCTACCGGGACTAGCTTTCCTATGGTCCCCTTC.

The chain employs TRBV6-5 and TRBJ2-7; perhaps TRBD1 as D (6 bases). Germline loops: CDR1 MNHEY, CDR2 SVGAGI. The V end was cut by 5 bases, the J end by 0 bases, with 8 bases between. The CDR3 contains 13 residues. CDR3 nucleotides: TGTGCCAGCAGTCAGGGGCCCTCCTACGAGCAGTACTTC. Protein sequence: CASSQGPSYEQYF.

V is TRBV5-3 and J is TRBJ2-1; D gene uncertain. TRBV5-3 is sorted into the ORF group, with uncertain function. V lost 5 bases and J lost 6, with 9 bases in between. The CDR3 runs 12 residues. The CDR3 region has the DNA TGTGCCAGAAGTAGAACAGCCAATGAGCAGTTCTTC. Translation gives CARSRTANEQFF.

This chain connects TRBV6-1 to TRBJ1-2; 7 nucleotides align to TRBD1. J gave up 4 bases and V 0 bases, and 11 bases lay outside the gene matches. The CDR3 is 17 residues long. The germline gives CDR1 MNHNS, CDR2 SASEGT. In DNA form, the CDR3 reads TGTGCCAGCAGTGAAGCGCCCGGGACAGCCGTACTCTATGGCTACACCTTC. This translates into CASSEAPGTAVLYGYTF.

This clone was seen a single time. The chain carries TRBV6-5 and TRBJ1-6; weak D call: TRBD1 (5 bases). The V gene's germline CDR1 is MNHEY and CDR2 SVGAGI. V was shortened by 4 bases and J by 7 bases, with 11 bases between the two germline ends. The CDR3 is 14 residues long. The CDR3 loop is CASSSDSVNSPLHF. For the CDR3, the DNA is TGTGCCAGCAGTTCCGACAGCGTAAATTCACCCCTCCACTTT.

The chain carries TRBV19 and TRBJ1-1; the match to TRBD1 covers 7 bases. V shed 4 bases, J shed 4 bases, and the junction held 9 bases outside the gene matches. The CDR3 sequence is 15 residues long. Germline values: CDR1 LNHDA, CDR2 SQIVND (reference sequence). CDR3 protein: CASSTGYDRATEAFF. The DNA for the CDR3 is TGTGCCAGTAGTACGGGCTATGACAGGGCCACTGAAGCTTTCTTT.

This chain's CDR3 is CASSRTGTSYEQYF. The CDR3 coding sequence is TGTGCCAGCAGCCGGACAGGGACCTCCTACGAGCAGTACTTC. This chain joins TRBV7-9 and TRBJ2-7; 8 bases align to TRBD1. After removal of 5 bases from V and 0 bases from J, the junction contained 3 bases not matched to a gene. Germline lookup yields CDR1 SEHNR and CDR2 FQNEAQ (reference sequence). The length of the CDR3 is 14 residues.

CDR3 DNA: TGTGCCAGCAGCCCTAGGACAGATCCCATATATTTT. Its protein product is CASSPRTDPIYF. This sequence joins TRBV3-1 (or the pseudogene TRBV3-2) and TRBJ1-3, with D possibly TRBD1 on 6 matching bases. Germline values: CDR1 LGHDT, CDR2 YNNKEL (reference sequence). The CDR3 loop spans 12 amino acids. Trimming took off 4 bases at V and 11 bases at J, with 12 bases between the two ends.

The chain links TRBV29-1 to TRBJ2-2; possibly TRBD1 for D (5 bases). CDR1 SQVTM and CDR2 ANQGSEA come from the germline V gene. The V and J ends lost 0 bases and 3 bases respectively, with 8 bases between them. CDR3 length: 14 residues. This CDR3 reads CSVEDLQDTGELFF. DNA of the CDR3: TGCAGCGTTGAAGATCTACAGGACACCGGGGAGCTGTTTTTT.

The rearrangement links TRBV18 to TRBJ2-7; TRBD1 matches at 7 bases. The CDR3 is made up of 14 amino acids. V lost 3 bases, J lost 3 bases, and 5 bases stayed unmatched. The germline V gene has CDR1 KGHSH and CDR2 LQKENI. The CDR3 spells CASSPTGTDYEQYF. In DNA, the CDR3 is TGTGCCAGCTCACCGACCGGGACAGACTACGAGCAGTACTTC.